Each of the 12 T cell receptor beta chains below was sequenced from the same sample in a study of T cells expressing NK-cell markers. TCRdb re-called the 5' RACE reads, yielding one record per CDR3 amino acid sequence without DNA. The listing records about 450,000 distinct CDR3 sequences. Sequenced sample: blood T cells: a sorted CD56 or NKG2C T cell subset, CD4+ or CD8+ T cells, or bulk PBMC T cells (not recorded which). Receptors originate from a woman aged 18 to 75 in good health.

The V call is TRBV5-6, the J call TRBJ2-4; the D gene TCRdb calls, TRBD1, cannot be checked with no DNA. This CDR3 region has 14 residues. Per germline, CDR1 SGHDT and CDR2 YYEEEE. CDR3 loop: CASSLGYRDTRRYF.

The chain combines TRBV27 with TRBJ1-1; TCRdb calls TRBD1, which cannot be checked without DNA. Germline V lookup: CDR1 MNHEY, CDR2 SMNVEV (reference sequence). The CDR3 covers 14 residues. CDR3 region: CASRMGQGDTEAFF.

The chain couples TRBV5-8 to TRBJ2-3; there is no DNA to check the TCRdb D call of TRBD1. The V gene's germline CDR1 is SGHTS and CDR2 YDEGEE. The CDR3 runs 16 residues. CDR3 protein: CASSSSYWGYADTQYF.

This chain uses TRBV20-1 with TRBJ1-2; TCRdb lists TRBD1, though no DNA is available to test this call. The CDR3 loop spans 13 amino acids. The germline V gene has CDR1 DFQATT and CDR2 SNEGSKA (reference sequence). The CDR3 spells CSAREQGSQGYTF.

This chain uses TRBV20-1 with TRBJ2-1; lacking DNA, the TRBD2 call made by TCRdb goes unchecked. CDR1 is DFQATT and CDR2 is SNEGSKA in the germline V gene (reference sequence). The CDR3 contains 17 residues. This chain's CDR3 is CSAREVQRGGIYNEQFF.

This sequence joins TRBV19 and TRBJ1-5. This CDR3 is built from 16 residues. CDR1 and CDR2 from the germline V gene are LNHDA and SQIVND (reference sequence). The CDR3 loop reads CASSIRVRGPNQPQHF.

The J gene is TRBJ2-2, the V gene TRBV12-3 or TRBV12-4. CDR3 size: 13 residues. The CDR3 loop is CASSFGTKGWLFF.

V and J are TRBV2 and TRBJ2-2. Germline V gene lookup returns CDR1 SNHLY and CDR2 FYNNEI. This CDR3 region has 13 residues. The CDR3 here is CASSEANGGELFF.

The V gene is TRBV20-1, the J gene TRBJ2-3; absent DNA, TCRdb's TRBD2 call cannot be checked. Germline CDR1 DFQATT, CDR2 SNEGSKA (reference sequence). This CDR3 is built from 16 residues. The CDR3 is CSAPSGGLATTDTQYF.

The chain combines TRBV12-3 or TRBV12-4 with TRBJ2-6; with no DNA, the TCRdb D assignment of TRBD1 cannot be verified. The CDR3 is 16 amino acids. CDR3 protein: CASSEHQGAGANVLTF.

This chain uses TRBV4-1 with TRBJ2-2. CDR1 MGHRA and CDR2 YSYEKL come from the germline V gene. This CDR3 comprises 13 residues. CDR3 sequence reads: CASSQDNAGELFF.

The CDR3 reads CATTPSRTAGREQFF. The chain has TRBV6-1 and TRBJ2-1; the TCRdb D gene call, TRBD2, has no DNA to confirm it. This CDR3 spans 15 amino acids. The germline V gene has CDR1 MNHNS and CDR2 SASEGT.